This record looks at one T cell receptor (beta chain) sequence and its context. The sample comes from a study of blood T cell repertoires in COVID-19. Overall study context: COVID-19 samples from acute and convalescent phases originated in the United States, Italy and Spain. The cDNA or gDNA used as material had been derived from T cells, B-cell-depleted T cells, or PBMCs.

The CDR3 extends over 16 amino acids. V gave up 2 bases and J gave up 7 bases; unmatched junction bases: 10. Germline V gives CDR1 MNHEY, CDR2 SVGAGI. In the original workflow: Amplification of reference gene primers provided the estimated nucleated cell counts. Data came from immunoSEQ multiplex PCR; TCRdb stores just in-frame clones and leaves some out. The DNA was the basis for D and trimming; V, J and clone size are from that table. The data show fewer than 500,000 clones, with around 89% seen just once and approximately 4.5% held by the top ten. The source of this sequence is a woman aged 25 to 45 with acute or convalescent COVID-19. The chain joins TRBV6-5 to TRBJ2-3, with 9 nucleotides matching TRBD1. The source material was peripheral blood. CDR3 nucleotides: TGTGCCAGCAGTTACGGCGGGACAGGGAGGGACAATACGCAGTATTTT. Residues: CASSYGGTGRDNTQYF.